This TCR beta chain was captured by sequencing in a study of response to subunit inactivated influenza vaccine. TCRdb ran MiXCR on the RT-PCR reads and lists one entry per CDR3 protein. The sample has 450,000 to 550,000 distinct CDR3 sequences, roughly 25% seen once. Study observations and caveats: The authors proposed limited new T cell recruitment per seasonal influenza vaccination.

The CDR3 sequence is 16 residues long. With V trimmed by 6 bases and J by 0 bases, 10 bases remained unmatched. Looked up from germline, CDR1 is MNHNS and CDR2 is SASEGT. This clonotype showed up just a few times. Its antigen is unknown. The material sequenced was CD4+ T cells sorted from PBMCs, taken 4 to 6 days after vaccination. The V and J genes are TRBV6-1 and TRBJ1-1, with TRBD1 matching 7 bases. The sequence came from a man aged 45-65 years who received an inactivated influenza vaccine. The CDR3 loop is CASSRQGFGLNTEAFF. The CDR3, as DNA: TGTGCCAGCAGCCGACAGGGCTTTGGGTTGAACACTGAAGCTTTCTTT.